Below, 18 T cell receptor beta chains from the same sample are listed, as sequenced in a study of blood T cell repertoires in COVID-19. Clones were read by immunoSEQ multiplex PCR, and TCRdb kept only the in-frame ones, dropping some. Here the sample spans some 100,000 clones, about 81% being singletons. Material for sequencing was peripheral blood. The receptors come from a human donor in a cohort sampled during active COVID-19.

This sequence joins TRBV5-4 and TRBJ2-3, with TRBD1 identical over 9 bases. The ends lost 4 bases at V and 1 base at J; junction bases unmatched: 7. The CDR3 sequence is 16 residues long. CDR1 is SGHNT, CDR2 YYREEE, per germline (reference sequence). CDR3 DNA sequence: TGTGCCAGCAGCAGAGGATGGACAGGGGGCACAGATACGCAGTATTTT. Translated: CASSRGWTGGTDTQYF.

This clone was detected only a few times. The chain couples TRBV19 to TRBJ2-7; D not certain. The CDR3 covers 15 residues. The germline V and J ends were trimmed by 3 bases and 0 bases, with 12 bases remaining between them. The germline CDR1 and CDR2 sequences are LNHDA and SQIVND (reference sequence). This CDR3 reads CASSMRNGYSYEQYF. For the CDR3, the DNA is TGTGCCAGTAGTATGCGGAATGGTTACTCCTACGAGCAGTACTTC. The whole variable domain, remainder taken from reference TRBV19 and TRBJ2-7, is DGGITQSPKYLFRKEGQNVTLSCEQNLNHDAMYWYRQDPGQGLRLIYYSQIVNDFQKGDIAEGYSVSREKKESFPLTVTSAQKNPTAFYLCASSMRNGYSYEQYFGPGTRLTVT.

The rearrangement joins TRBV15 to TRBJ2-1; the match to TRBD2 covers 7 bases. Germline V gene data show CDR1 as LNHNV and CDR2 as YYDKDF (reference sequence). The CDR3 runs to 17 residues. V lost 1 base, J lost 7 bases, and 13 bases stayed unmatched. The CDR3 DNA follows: TGTGCCACCAGCAGAGCCGCACGGGGCGGGAGCTGGAATGAGCAGTTCTTC. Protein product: CATSRAARGGSWNEQFF.

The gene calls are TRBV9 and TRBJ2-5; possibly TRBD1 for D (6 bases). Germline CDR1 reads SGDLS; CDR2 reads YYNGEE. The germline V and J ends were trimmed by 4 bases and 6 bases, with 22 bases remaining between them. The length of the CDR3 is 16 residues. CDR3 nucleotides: TGTGCCAGCAGCCCCCACCGGGACACCCGAAGGAAGACCCAGTACTTC. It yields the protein CASSPHRDTRRKTQYF. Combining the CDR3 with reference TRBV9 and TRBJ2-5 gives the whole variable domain DSGVTQTPKHLITATGQRVTLRCSPRSGDLSVYWYQQSLDQGLQFLIQYYNGEERAKGNILERFSAQQFPDLHSELNLSSLELGDSALYFCASSPHRDTRRKTQYFGPGTRLLVL.

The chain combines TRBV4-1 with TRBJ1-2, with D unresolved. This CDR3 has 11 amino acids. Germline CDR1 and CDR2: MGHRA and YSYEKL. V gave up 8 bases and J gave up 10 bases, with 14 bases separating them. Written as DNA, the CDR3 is TGCGCCAGCGAGGGTGGCGGTTACTACACCTTC. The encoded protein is CASEGGGYYTF.

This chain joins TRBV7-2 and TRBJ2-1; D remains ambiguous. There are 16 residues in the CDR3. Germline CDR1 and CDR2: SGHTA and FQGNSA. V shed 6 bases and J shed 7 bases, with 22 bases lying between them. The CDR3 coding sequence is TGTGCCAGCAGAATAGAGGTTGGTACACCTGGGAATGAGCAGTTCTTC. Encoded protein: CASRIEVGTPGNEQFF.

The CDR3 loop is CAASGTGPYEQYF. Here the CDR3 DNA reads TGTGCCGCCTCCGGGACAGGGCCCTACGAGCAGTACTTC. The chain combines TRBV6-5 with TRBJ2-7; 9 positions match TRBD1. Looked up from germline, CDR1 is MNHEY and CDR2 is SVGAGI. J gave up 2 bases and V 11 bases, and 7 bases lay outside the gene matches. CDR3 length: 13 amino acids.

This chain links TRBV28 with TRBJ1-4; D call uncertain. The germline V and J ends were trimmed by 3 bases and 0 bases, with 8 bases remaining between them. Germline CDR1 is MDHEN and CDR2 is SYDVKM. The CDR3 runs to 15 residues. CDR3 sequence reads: CASSFQSPTNEKLFF. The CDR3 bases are TGTGCCAGCAGTTTCCAATCCCCAACTAATGAAAAACTGTTTTTT.

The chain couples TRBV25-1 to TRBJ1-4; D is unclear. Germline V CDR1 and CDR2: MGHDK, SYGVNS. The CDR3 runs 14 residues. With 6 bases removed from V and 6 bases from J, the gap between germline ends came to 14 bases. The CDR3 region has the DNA TGTGCCAGCAGCCCCGGCGGAACCTATGAAAAACTGTTTTTT. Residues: CASSPGGTYEKLFF.

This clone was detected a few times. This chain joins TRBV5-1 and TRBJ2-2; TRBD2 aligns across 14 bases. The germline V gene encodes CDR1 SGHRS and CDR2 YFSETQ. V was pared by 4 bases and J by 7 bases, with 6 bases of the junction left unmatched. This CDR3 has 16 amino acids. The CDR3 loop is CASSLTSGGADGELFF. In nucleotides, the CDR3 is TGCGCCAGCAGCCTGACTAGCGGGGGGGCCGACGGGGAGCTGTTTTTT.

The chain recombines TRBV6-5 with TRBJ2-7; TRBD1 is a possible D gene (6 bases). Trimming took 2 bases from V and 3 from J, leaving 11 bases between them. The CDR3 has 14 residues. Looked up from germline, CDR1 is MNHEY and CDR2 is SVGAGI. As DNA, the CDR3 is TGTGCCAGCAGTTACAACAGGGAGTTCTACGAGCAGTACTTC. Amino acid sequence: CASSYNREFYEQYF.

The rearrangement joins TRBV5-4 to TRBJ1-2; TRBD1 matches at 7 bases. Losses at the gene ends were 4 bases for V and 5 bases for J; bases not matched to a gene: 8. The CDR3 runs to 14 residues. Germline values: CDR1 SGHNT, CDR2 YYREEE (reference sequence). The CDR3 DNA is TGTGCCAGCAGCACCGAGGGGGCGGGGTATGGCTACACCTTC. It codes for CASSTEGAGYGYTF.

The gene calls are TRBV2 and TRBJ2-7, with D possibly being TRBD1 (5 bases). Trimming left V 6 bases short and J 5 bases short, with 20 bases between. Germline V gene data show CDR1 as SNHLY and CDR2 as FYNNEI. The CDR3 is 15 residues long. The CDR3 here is CASRISGHLGDEQYF. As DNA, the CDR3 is TGTGCCAGCAGGATTTCAGGGCATTTAGGCGACGAGCAGTACTTC. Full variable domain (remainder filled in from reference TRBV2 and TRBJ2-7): EPEVTQTPSHQVTQMGQEVILRCVPISNHLYFYWYRQILGQKVEFLVSFYNNEISEKSEIFDDQFSVERPDGSNFTLKIRSTKLEDSAMYFCASRISGHLGDEQYFGPGTRLTVT.

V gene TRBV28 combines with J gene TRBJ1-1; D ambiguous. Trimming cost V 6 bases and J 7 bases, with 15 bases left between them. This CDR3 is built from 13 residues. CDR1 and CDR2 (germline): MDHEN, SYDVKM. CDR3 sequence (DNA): TGTGCCAGCAGATTAAGCTTCGTCGGTGAAGCTTTCTTT. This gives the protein CASRLSFVGEAFF.

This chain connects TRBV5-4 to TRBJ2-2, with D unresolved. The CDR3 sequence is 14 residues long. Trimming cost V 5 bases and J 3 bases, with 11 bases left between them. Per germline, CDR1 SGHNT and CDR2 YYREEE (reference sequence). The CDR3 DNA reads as TGTGCCAGCAGGTCTAGACTTGACACCGGGGAGCTGTTTTTT. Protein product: CASRSRLDTGELFF.

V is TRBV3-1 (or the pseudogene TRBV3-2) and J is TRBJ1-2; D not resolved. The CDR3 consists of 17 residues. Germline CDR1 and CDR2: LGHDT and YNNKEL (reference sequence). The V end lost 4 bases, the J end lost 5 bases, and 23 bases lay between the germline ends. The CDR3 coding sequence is TGTGCCAGCAGCCGACGGGAGCCCCGACCCGGGAAGTATGGCTACACCTTC. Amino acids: CASSRREPRPGKYGYTF.

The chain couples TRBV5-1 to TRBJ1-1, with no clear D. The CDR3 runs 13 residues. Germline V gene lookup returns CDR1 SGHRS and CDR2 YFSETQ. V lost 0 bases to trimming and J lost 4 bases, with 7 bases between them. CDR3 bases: TGCGCCAGCAGCTTGGCCGTATTCACTGAAGCTTTCTTT. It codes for CASSLAVFTEAFF.

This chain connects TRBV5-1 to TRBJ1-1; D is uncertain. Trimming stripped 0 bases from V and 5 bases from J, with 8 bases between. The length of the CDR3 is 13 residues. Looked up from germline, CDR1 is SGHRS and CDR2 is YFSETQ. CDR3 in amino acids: CASSLESKTEAFF. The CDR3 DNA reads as TGCGCCAGCAGCTTGGAGAGTAAGACTGAAGCTTTCTTT.